The subject of this entry is one T cell receptor beta chain. Original handling: Nucleated cell number was recorded as an estimate derived from reference gene primer amplification. Generated by immunoSEQ multiplex PCR, the TCRdb table keeps only in-frame clones and is missing some. V, J and clone size reflect that table, while D and trimming were determined from the DNA. Of tens of thousands of clones listed, approximately 89% were seen once; the top ten hold roughly 6.2%. This sample was taken from a study of blood T cell repertoires in COVID-19. Looking at the study overall: Sites in the United States, Italy and Spain provided acute and convalescent COVID-19 samples. PBMCs, B-cell-depleted T cells, or T cells provided the cDNA or gDNA that made up the material.

This CDR3 region has 16 residues. V shed 4 bases and J 2 bases; nucleotides not matched to a gene: 4. Germline V gives CDR1 MNHNS, CDR2 SASEGT. The sequence came from a middle-aged man with active COVID-19. Input material: peripheral blood. The chain links TRBV6-1 to TRBJ2-2, with 10 bases aligning to TRBD2. The CDR3 spells CASSATSGLNTGELFF. Written as DNA, the CDR3 is TGTGCCAGCAGTGCGACTAGCGGGCTAAACACCGGGGAGCTGTTTTTT.